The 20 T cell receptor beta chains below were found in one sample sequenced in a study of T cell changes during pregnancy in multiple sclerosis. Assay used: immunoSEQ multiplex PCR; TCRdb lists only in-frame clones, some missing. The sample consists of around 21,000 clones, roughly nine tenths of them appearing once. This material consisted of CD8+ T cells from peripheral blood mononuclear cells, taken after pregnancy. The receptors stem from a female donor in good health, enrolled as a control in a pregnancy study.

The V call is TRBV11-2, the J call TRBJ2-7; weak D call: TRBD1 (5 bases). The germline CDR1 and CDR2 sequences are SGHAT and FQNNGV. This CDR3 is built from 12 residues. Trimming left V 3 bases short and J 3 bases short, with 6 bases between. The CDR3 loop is CASSLDNYEQYF. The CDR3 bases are TGTGCCAGCAGCTTGGACAACTACGAGCAGTACTTC.

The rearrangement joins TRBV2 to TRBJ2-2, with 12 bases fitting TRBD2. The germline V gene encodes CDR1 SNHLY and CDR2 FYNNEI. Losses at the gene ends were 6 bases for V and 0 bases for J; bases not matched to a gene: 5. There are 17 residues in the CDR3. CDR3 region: CASRETSGGPNTGELFF. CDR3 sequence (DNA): TGTGCCAGCAGGGAGACTAGCGGGGGACCGAACACCGGGGAGCTGTTTTTT.

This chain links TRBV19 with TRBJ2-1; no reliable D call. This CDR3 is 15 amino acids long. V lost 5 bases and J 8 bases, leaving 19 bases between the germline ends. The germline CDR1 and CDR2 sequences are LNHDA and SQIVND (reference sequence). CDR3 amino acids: CASSCLDRGSDEQFF. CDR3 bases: TGTGCCAGTAGTTGTCTGGATCGAGGTTCGGATGAGCAGTTCTTC. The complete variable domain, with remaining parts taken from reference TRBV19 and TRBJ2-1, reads DGGITQSPKYLFRKEGQNVTLSCEQNLNHDAMYWYRQDPGQGLRLIYYSQIVNDFQKGDIAEGYSVSREKKESFPLTVTSAQKNPTAFYLCASSCLDRGSDEQFFGPGTRLTVL.

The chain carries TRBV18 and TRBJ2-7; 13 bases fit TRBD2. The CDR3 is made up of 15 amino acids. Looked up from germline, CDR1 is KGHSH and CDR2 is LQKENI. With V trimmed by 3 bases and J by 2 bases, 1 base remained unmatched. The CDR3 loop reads CASSPTSGGAYEQYF. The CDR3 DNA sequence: TGTGCCAGCTCACCCACTAGCGGGGGGGCCTACGAGCAGTACTTC.

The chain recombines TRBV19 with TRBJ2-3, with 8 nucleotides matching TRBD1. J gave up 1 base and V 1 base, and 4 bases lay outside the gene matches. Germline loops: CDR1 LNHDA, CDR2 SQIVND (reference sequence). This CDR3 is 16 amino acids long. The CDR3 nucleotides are TGTGCCAGTAGTATAGTACGGGGACAGGGCACAGATACGCAGTATTTT. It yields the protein CASSIVRGQGTDTQYF.

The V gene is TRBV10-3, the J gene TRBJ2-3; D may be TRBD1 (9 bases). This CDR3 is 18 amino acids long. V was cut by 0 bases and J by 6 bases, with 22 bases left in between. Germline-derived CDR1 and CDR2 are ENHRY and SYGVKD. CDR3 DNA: TGTGCCATCAGTGAGTCGACAGGGGGGAGCGGGAGTGTGGATACGCAGTATTTT. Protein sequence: CAISESTGGSGSVDTQYF.

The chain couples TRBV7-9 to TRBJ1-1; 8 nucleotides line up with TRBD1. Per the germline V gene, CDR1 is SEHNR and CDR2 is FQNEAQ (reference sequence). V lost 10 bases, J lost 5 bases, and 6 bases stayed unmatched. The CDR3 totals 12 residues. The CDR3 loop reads CAIDRGGTEAFF. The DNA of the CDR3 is TGTGCCATCGACAGGGGAGGGACTGAAGCTTTCTTT.

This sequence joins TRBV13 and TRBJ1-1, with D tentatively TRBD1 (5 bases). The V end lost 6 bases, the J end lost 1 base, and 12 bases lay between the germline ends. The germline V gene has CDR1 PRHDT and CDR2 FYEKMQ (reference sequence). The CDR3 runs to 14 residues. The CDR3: CASRPTEKNTEAFF. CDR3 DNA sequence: TGTGCCAGCAGACCGACAGAAAAGAACACTGAAGCTTTCTTT.

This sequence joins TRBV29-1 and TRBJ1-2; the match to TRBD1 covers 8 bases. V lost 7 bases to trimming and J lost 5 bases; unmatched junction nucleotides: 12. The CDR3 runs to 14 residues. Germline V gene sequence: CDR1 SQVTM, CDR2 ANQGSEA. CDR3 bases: TGCAGCGCCCTGGCGGCCCAGGGGGCGTATGGCTACACCTTC. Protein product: CSALAAQGAYGYTF.

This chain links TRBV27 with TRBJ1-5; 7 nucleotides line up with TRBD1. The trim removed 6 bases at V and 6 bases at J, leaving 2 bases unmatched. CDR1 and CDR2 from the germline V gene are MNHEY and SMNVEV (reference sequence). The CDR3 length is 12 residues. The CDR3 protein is CASRAGGQPQHF. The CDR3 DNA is TGTGCCAGCAGGGCAGGGGGTCAGCCCCAGCATTTT.

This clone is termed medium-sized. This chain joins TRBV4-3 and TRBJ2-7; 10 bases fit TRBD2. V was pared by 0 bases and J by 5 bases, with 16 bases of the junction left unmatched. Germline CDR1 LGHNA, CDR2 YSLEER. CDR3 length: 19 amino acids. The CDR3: CASSQDLTSGNLLSDEQYF. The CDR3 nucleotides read TGCGCCAGCAGCCAAGATCTTACTAGCGGGAACTTACTAAGCGACGAGCAGTACTTC.

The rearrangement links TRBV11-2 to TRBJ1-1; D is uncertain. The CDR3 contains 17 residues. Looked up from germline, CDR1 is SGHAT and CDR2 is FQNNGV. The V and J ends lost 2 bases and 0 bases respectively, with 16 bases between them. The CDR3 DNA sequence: TGTGCCAGCAGCTTACCTGGGAGCCCATACATGAACACTGAAGCTTTCTTT. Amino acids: CASSLPGSPYMNTEAFF.

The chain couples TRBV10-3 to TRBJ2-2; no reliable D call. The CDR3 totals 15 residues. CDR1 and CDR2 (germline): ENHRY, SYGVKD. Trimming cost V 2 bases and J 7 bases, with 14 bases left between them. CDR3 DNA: TGTGCCATCAGTGAGCAAGGATATGGGCACGGGGAGCTGTTTTTT. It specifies CAISEQGYGHGELFF.

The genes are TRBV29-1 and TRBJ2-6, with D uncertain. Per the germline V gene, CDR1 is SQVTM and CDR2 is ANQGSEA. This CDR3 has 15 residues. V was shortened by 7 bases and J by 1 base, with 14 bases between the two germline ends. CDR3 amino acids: CSARLVRSGANVLTF. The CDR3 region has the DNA TGCAGCGCCAGACTGGTCCGGTCTGGGGCCAACGTCCTGACTTTC.

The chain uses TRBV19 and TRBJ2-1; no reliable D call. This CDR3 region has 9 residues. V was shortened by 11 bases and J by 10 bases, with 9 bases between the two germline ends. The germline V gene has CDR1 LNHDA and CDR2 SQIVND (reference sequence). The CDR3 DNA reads TGTGCCGAACTTTGGGAGCAGTTCTTC. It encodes CAELWEQFF.

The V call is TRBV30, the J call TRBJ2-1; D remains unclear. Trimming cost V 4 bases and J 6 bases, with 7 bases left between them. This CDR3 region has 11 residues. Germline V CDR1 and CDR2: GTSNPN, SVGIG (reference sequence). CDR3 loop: CAWTQANEQFF. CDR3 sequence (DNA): TGTGCCTGGACCCAGGCCAATGAGCAGTTCTTC.

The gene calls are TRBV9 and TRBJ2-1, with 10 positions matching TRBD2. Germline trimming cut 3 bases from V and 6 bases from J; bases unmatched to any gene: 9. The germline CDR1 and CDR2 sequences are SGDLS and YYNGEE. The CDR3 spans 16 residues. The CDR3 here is CASSGTLAGVVNEQFF. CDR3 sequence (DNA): TGTGCCAGCAGCGGAACCCTAGCGGGGGTTGTCAATGAGCAGTTCTTC.

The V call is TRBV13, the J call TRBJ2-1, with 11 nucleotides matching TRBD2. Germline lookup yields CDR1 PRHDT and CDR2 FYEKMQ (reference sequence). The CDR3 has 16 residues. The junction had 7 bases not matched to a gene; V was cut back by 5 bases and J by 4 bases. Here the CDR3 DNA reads TGTGCCAGCAGCCCCGCCGGGACTAGCGGATACAATGAGCAGTTCTTC. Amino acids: CASSPAGTSGYNEQFF.

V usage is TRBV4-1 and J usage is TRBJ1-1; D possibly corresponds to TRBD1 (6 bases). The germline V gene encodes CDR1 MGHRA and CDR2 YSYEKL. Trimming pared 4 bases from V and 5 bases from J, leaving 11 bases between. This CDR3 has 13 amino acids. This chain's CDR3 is CASSLNTGTEAFF. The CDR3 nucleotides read TGCGCCAGCAGCCTAAATACAGGGACTGAAGCTTTCTTT.

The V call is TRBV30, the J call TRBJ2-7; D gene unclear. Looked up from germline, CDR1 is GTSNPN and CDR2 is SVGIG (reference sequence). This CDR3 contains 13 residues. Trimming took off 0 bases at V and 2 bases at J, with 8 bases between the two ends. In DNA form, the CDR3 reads TGTGCCTGGAGTGTCGGCGGCACCTACGAGCAGTACTTC. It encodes CAWSVGGTYEQYF.